This T cell receptor beta chain was found in a study of blood T cell repertoires in COVID-19. Clones were sequenced by immunoSEQ multiplex PCR, and TCRdb holds only the in-frame ones, with some missing. This sample has fewer than 130,000 clones, with 75% to 90% found just once. Sequencing input: peripheral blood. This TCR derives from a woman of 80 years or more with acute or convalescent COVID-19.

As DNA, the CDR3 is TGTGCCAGCAGCGTAGGGGGACAGATTTACTATGGCTACACCTTC. Encoded protein: CASSVGGQIYYGYTF. This rearrangement joins TRBV9 to TRBJ1-2; 7 bases are a match to TRBD1. Germline V CDR1 and CDR2: SGDLS, YYNGEE. CDR3 length equals 15 residues. J was trimmed by 3 bases and V by 0 bases; bases with no gene match: 5.